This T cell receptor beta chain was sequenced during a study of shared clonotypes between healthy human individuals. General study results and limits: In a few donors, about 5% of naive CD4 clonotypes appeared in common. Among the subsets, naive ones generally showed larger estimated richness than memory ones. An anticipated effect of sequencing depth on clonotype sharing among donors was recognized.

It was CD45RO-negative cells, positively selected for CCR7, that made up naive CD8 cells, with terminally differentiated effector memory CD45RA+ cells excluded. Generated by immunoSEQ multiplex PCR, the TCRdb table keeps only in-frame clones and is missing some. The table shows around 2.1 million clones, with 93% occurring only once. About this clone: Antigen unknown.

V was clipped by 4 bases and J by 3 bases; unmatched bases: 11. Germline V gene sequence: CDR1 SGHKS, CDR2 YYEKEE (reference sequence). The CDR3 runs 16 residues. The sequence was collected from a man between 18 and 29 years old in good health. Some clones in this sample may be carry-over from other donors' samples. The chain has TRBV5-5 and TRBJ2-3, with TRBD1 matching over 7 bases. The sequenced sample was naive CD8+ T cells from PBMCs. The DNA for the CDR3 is TGTGCCAGCAGCCCCCGGGACAGTCCAGCGACAGATACGCAGTATTTT. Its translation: CASSPRDSPATDTQYF.